This T cell receptor beta chain is drawn from a study of naive and memory T cell subsets. Two oligonucleotides, mixed equimolar, formed the beta constant-region primer covering TRBC1 and TRBC2. TCRdb processed the UMI-ligation and nested PCR reads anew with MiXCR; each CDR3 protein has one entry. The table has about 150,000 distinct CDR3 sequences, approximately 15% seen once. Germline trimming cut 5 bases from V and 1 base from J; bases unmatched to any gene: 4. The germline gives CDR1 MDHEN, CDR2 SYDVKM. The CDR3 is made up of 15 amino acids. The rearrangement links TRBV28 to TRBJ2-5; 10 bases agree with TRBD1. This TCR came from a human donor in good health. Sequencing was performed on naive CD4+ T cells from blood. CDR3 in amino acids: CASSTRDRGQETQYF. In nucleotides, the CDR3 is TGTGCCAGCAGTACCCGGGACAGGGGCCAAGAGACCCAGTACTTC.